What follows describes a single T cell receptor beta chain. The data belong to a study of blood T cell repertoires in COVID-19. The CDR3 is 15 amino acids. Germline V gene lookup returns CDR1 SGHDT and CDR2 YYEEEE. Trimming left V 6 bases short and J 3 bases short, with 18 bases between. The protocol was immunoSEQ multiplex PCR, while the TCRdb copy is restricted to in-frame clones and leaves out a portion. The sample has about half a million clones, roughly nine tenths seen once; the top ten hold 8.3%. Sequences were obtained from PBMCs or T cells enriched from blood (not recorded which). The genes are TRBV5-6 and TRBJ1-1; D is possibly TRBD1 (5 bases). The TCR originated in a woman aged 55-70 years who had recovered from COVID-19. CDR3 sequence (DNA): TGTGCCAGCAACCTAAGGGGTACGGGGGACACTGAAGCTTTCTTT. It codes for CASNLRGTGDTEAFF. Together with reference TRBV5-6 and TRBJ1-1, the CDR3 gives the full variable domain: DAGVTQSPTHLIKTRGQQVTLRCSPKSGHDTVSWYQQALGQGPQFIFQYYEEEERQRGNFPDRFSGHQFPNYSSELNVNALLLGDSALYLCASNLRGTGDTEAFFGQGTRLTVV.